This TCR beta chain was identified during a study of T cell responses to AZD1222 COVID-19 vaccine. Study-wide points: Spike-specific TCRs gained breadth and depth after people received two AZD1222 doses. Nearly half of the spike-specific TCRs reportedly recognize variant regions that carry no mutations. There were repertoire samples only from the period after the peak T cell response. The sample set comprised mostly white British donors with more females, and clonal diversity was possibly underestimated.

The CDR3 covers 15 residues. V lost 6 bases, J lost 4 bases, and 6 bases stayed unmatched. CDR1 MDHEN and CDR2 SYDVKM come from the germline V gene. Sequencing used immunoSEQ multiplex PCR; TCRdb keeps in-frame clones, though not all of them. This table holds around 80,000 clones, roughly 80% found once. A word on this clone: Its target is not known.

The origin of this receptor is an adult who received the AZD1222 COVID-19 vaccine. This chain links TRBV28 with TRBJ2-3; 11 nucleotides agree with TRBD1. The source was peripheral blood, collected 28 days after the second AZD1222 dose. The CDR3 DNA reads TGTGCCAGCAGCAGGCGGACAGGGGGCGCAGATACGCAGTATTTT. The encoded protein is CASSRRTGGADTQYF.